This TCR beta chain was identified during a study of CD8 T cells in ankylosing spondylitis. The CDR3 runs to 14 residues. J lost 5 bases, V lost 5 bases, and 7 bases had no gene match. Germline V gene data show CDR1 as DFQATT and CDR2 as SNEGSKA (reference sequence). A single record per CDR3 protein comes from TCRdb applying MiXCR to the 5' RACE reads. The data contain 100,000 to 150,000 distinct CDR3 sequences, about a tenth of them singletons. The sample was blood, either unsorted or a sorted T cell fraction (not recorded which). The sequence was obtained from a male donor with ankylosing spondylitis or in good health (not recorded which). This chain links TRBV20-1 with TRBJ2-7; TRBD2 matches at 12 bases. CDR3 region: CSAVRGLAGNEQYF. For the CDR3, the DNA is TGCAGTGCTGTCCGCGGACTAGCGGGAAACGAGCAGTACTTC.